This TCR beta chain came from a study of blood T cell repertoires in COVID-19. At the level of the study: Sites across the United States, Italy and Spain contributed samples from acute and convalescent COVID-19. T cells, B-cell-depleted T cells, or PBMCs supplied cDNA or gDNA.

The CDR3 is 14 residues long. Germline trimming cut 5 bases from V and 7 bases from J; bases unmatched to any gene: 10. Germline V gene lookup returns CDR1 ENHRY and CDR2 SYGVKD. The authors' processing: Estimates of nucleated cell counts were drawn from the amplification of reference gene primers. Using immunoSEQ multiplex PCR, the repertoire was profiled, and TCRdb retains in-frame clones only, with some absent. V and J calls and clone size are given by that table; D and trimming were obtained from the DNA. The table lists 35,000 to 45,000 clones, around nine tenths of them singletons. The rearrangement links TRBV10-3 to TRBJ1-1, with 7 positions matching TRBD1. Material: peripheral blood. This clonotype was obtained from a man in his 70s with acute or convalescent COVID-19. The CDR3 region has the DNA TGTGCCATCAGTCTGGACAGGCAAAGCCTTGAAGCTTTCTTT. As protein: CAISLDRQSLEAFF.